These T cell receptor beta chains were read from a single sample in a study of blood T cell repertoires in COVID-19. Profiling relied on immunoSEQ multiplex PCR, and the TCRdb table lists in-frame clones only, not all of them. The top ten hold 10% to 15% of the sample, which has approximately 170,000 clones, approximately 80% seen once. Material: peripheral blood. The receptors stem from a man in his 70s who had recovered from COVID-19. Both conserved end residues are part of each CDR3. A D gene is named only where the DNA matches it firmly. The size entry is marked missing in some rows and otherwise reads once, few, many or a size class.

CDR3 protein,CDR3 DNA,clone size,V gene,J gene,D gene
CASSETSGNTIYF,TGTGCCAGCAGCGAGACATCTGGAAACACCATATATTTT,few,TRBV3-1/TRBV3-2,TRBJ1-3,-
CASSLDGRGLEGDTQYF,TGCGCCAGCAGCTTGGATGGCCGGGGGTTAGAAGGGGATACGCAGTATTTT,-,TRBV5-1,TRBJ2-3,-
CASGLVLPDSLNYGYTF,TGTGCTAGTGGTTTGGTCCTGCCGGACAGCCTTAACTATGGCTACACCTTC,few,TRBV12-5,TRBJ1-2,-
CAWSGWQGTGELFF,TGTGCCTGGAGTGGGTGGCAGGGCACCGGGGAGCTGTTTTTT,-,TRBV30,TRBJ2-2,-
CASSQSTGGTQYF,TGTGCCAGCAGCCAATCAACGGGAGGGACCCAGTACTTC,-,TRBV16,TRBJ2-5,TRBD2
CASTLAGIQYF,TGTGCCAGCACTCTTGCAGGCATTCAGTACTTC,-,TRBV28,TRBJ2-4,-
CASSQVAGAYNEQFF,TGCGCCAGCAGCCAAGTAGCGGGAGCCTACAATGAGCAGTTCTTC,-,TRBV4-3,TRBJ2-1,TRBD2
CASSRQAFSGNTIYF,TGTGCCAGCAGCCGCCAGGCCTTCTCTGGAAACACCATATATTTT,-,TRBV14,TRBJ1-3,-
CASRAGTGVPGTEAFF,TGTGCCAGCAGGGCCGGGACAGGGGTCCCGGGAACTGAAGCTTTCTTT,once,TRBV7-9,TRBJ1-1,TRBD1
CSARDRVFTEAFF,TGCAGCGCCCGGGACAGGGTCTTTACTGAAGCTTTCTTT,-,TRBV29-1,TRBJ1-1,TRBD1
CASSQDLSSAKNIQYF,TGCGCCAGCAGCCAAGATCTCTCTTCTGCCAAAAACATTCAGTACTTC,few,TRBV4-3,TRBJ2-4,-
CASSQDRAYGYTF,TGCGCCAGCAGCCAAGACAGGGCCTATGGCTACACCTTC,-,TRBV4-3,TRBJ1-2,-
CASSFSYNNQGGNQPQHF,TGTGCCAGCAGTTTTTCCTACAACAACCAAGGAGGCAATCAGCCCCAGCATTTT,-,TRBV27,TRBJ1-5,-
CASSFSGGEKYF,TGTGCCAGCAGTTTCTCAGGGGGTGAAAAGTACTTC,-,TRBV12-3/TRBV12-4,TRBJ2-7,TRBD1
CASSFGTSGRAYEQYF,TGTGCCAGCAGTTTCGGGACTAGCGGGAGGGCCTACGAGCAGTACTTC,-,TRBV6-2/TRBV6-3,TRBJ2-7,TRBD2
CASSFDRGHGNTIYF,TGTGCCAGCAGCTTCGACAGGGGGCACGGAAACACCATATATTTT,-,TRBV11-2,TRBJ1-3,TRBD1
CASSEESRGSPLHF,TGTGCCAGCAGTGAAGAATCTAGGGGTTCACCCCTCCACTTT,once,TRBV2,TRBJ1-6,-
CASSQTSGDYEQYF,TGCGCCAGCAGCCAGACTAGCGGGGACTACGAGCAGTACTTC,-,TRBV4-1,TRBJ2-7,TRBD2
CASSWSGRGDEQYF,TGTGCCAGCAGCTGGAGCGGGAGAGGCGACGAGCAGTACTTC,-,TRBV2,TRBJ2-7,TRBD2
CASSLRTGGPDTQYF,TGTGCCAGCAGCTTAAGGACAGGGGGCCCAGATACGCAGTATTTT,-,TRBV7-8,TRBJ2-3,TRBD1
CASSPTADSSYEKLFF,TGTGCCAGCAGCCCAACGGCGGACAGCTCGTATGAAAAACTGTTTTTT,-,TRBV7-2,TRBJ1-4,-